The source of this T cell receptor (beta chain) is a study of blood T cell repertoires in COVID-19. In the original processing: Cell counts per sample came from amplifying reference gene primers. Generated by immunoSEQ multiplex PCR, the TCRdb table keeps only in-frame clones and is missing some. From that table come the V and J calls and clone size; the DNA was used to work out D and trimming. The sample lists about 130,000 clones; 85% were seen once. This clone appeared once. Per the germline V gene, CDR1 is SGHTA and CDR2 is FQGNSA. The CDR3 is made up of 16 amino acids. Trimming took off 11 bases at V and 2 bases at J, with 23 bases between the two ends.

This clonotype originated in a human donor in a cohort sampled during active COVID-19. What was sequenced was peripheral blood. The rearrangement joins TRBV7-2 to TRBJ2-3; a weak D match, TRBD2 (5 bases). This chain's CDR3 is CAYHLLGSGLTDTQYF. In DNA, the CDR3 is TGTGCCTACCACCTTCTTGGAAGCGGACTCACAGATACGCAGTATTTT.